This entry lists 13 T cell receptor beta chains sequenced from one sample in a study of T cells in narcolepsy (dated by TCRdb to between 2017 and 2018). The protocol used for the library was the immunoSEQ multiplex PCR assay. TCRdb holds this immuneACCESS table with in-frame rearrangements only. Some clones are missing; in checked studies, unresolved V genes explain under half, and the rest has no known cause. The sample table lists about 27,000 clones, 70% to 80% of them with a count of one. Around 3.1% of the sample belongs to the ten largest clones. Source material: CD45RA- memory CD4+ T cells from PBMCs. What this sample's cell subset or site label stands for: memory T cells sorted ex vivo from peripheral blood. The receptor source for this set is a human donor with narcolepsy.

The sample holds a few counts of this clone. The chain recombines TRBV2 with TRBJ1-2, with D perhaps matching TRBD1 (5 bases). Germline V gene lookup returns CDR1 SNHLY and CDR2 FYNNEI. Trimming removed 5 bases at V and 4 bases at J, with 8 bases between. CDR3 size: 12 residues. The CDR3 sequence: CASSFDSYGYTF. The CDR3 DNA is TGTGCCAGCAGTTTTGACAGCTATGGCTACACCTTC.

The chain couples TRBV7-2 to TRBJ2-7; 8 bases are a match to TRBD1. V lost 4 bases to trimming and J lost 1 base; unmatched junction nucleotides: 6. CDR3 length: 15 amino acids. Germline CDR1 reads SGHTA; CDR2 reads FQGNSA. This chain's CDR3 is CASSSRTGISYEQYF. The CDR3, as DNA: TGTGCCAGCAGCTCTCGGACAGGGATTTCCTACGAGCAGTACTTC.

The V and J genes are TRBV11-3 and TRBJ2-7, with TRBD1 as a possible D gene (6 bases). The CDR3 totals 15 residues. Per the germline V gene, CDR1 is SGHNT and CDR2 is YENEEA. The V gene lost 6 bases and the J gene lost 2 bases, with 17 bases spanning the gap. CDR3 sequence: CASRAGGTGTYEQYF. The CDR3 DNA follows: TGTGCCAGCAGAGCTGGCGGAACAGGGACCTACGAGCAGTACTTC.

The gene calls are TRBV5-1 and TRBJ2-7; 9 nucleotides agree with TRBD2. Looked up from germline, CDR1 is SGHRS and CDR2 is YFSETQ. The CDR3 has 15 amino acids. V was pared by 1 base and J by 6 bases, with 8 bases of the junction left unmatched. CDR3 DNA sequence: TGCGCCAGCAGCTTGATCGGCGGGGGGGCATTCGAGCAGTACTTC. This gives the protein CASSLIGGGAFEQYF. The full variable domain, rest sourced from reference TRBV5-1 and TRBJ2-7, is KAGVTQTPRYLIKTRGQQVTLSCSPISGHRSVSWYQQTPGQGLQFLFEYFSETQRNKGNFPGRFSGRQFSNSRSEMNVSTLELGDSALYLCASSLIGGGAFEQYFGPGTRLTVT.

This rearrangement joins TRBV7-3 to TRBJ2-1; 7 nucleotides agree with TRBD2. This CDR3 region has 14 residues. CDR1 SGHTA and CDR2 FQGTGA come from the germline V gene. The J segment lost 4 bases and the V segment lost 3 bases, leaving 3 bases of the junction unmatched. The chain's CDR3 is CASSFGGGYNEQFF. As DNA, the CDR3 is TGTGCCAGCAGCTTCGGCGGGGGTTACAATGAGCAGTTCTTC.

CDR3 in amino acids: CASSGTGNLQETQYF. Here the CDR3 DNA reads TGTGCCAGCAGTGGCACCGGGAATCTCCAAGAGACCCAGTACTTC. V and J are TRBV2 and TRBJ2-5, with D possibly TRBD2 on 5 matching bases. V was cut by 4 bases and J by 1 base, with 13 bases left in between. Germline CDR1 and CDR2: SNHLY and FYNNEI. CDR3 length: 15 residues.

The chain has TRBV10-3 and TRBJ1-5, with 7 bases identical to TRBD1. Germline V gene data show CDR1 as ENHRY and CDR2 as SYGVKD. This CDR3 spans 17 amino acids. Trimming removed 7 bases from V and 2 bases from J; junction bases left unmatched: 14. CDR3 sequence reads: CAIKGRGDSLGNQPQHF. DNA for the CDR3: TGTGCCATCAAAGGGCGAGGGGACAGCCTCGGCAATCAGCCCCAGCATTTT.

In DNA, the CDR3 is TGTGCCAGCAGCTCGGGACAGAGCTACGAGCAGTACTTC. This codes for CASSSGQSYEQYF. The chain uses TRBV11-2 and TRBJ2-7, with 7 bases matching TRBD1. The germline V gene encodes CDR1 SGHAT and CDR2 FQNNGV. The V and J ends lost 4 bases and 3 bases, in that order; junction bases with no gene match: 3. The CDR3 has 13 amino acids.

In its sample, this clone was seen once. This sequence joins TRBV11-3 and TRBJ2-7; 7 bases are shared with TRBD1. The V and J ends lost 4 bases and 3 bases, in that order; junction bases with no gene match: 3. The CDR3 contains 13 residues. CDR1 is SGHNT, CDR2 YENEEA, per germline. The CDR3 here is CASSYRDSYEQYF. The CDR3 region has the DNA TGTGCCAGCAGCTACCGGGACAGCTACGAGCAGTACTTC.

V and J are TRBV4-1 and TRBJ2-7, with 8 bases matching TRBD2. Germline trimming cut 4 bases from V and 0 bases from J; bases unmatched to any gene: 11. The CDR3 has 17 residues. Germline loops: CDR1 MGHRA, CDR2 YSYEKL. The CDR3: CASSPWIKAGASYEQYF. In DNA form, the CDR3 reads TGCGCCAGCAGCCCCTGGATCAAAGCGGGGGCCTCCTACGAGCAGTACTTC.

This chain connects TRBV5-4 to TRBJ2-3, with 15 bases aligning to TRBD2. Per the germline V gene, CDR1 is SGHNT and CDR2 is YYREEE (reference sequence). V was clipped by 4 bases and J by 1 base; unmatched bases: 4. The CDR3 has 17 amino acids. The CDR3 nucleotides read TGTGCCAGCAGCACGGGACTAGCGGGGGGCCGCACAGATACGCAGTATTTT. Translated, it gives CASSTGLAGGRTDTQYF.

The CDR3 protein is CASRQDLPPYEQYF. The DNA of the CDR3 is TGTGCCAGCAGGCAGGACTTGCCTCCCTACGAGCAGTACTTC. The chain combines TRBV6-1 with TRBJ2-7, with D perhaps TRBD2 (5 bases). The CDR3 extends over 14 amino acids. Germline V lookup: CDR1 MNHNS, CDR2 SASEGT. The V gene lost 6 bases and the J gene lost 2 bases, with 14 bases spanning the gap.

This sequence joins TRBV5-8 and TRBJ1-3; no clear D gene. The germline V and J ends were trimmed by 7 bases and 0 bases, with 8 bases remaining between them. The CDR3 loop spans 13 amino acids. Germline V gene lookup returns CDR1 SGHTS and CDR2 YDEGEE. The DNA for the CDR3 is TGTGCCAGCGCCGGGCGCTCTGGAAACACCATATATTTT. The encoded protein is CASAGRSGNTIYF.